This T cell receptor beta chain stems from a study of blood T cell repertoires in COVID-19. Data came from immunoSEQ multiplex PCR; TCRdb stores just in-frame clones and leaves some out. The sample has 200,000 or so clones, 80% to 90% seen once. Those who participated ranged in age from roughly 18 to 90 years and resided in around 22 US areas. CDR3 size: 11 residues. V dropped 5 bases and J dropped 8; count of bases not matched to a gene: 4. Germline CDR1 is DFQATT and CDR2 is SNEGSKA (reference sequence). The receptor's source is a woman in her thirties or forties with acute COVID-19. The rearrangement links TRBV20-1 to TRBJ1-2; 8 positions match TRBD1. Specimen: PBMCs or T cells enriched from blood (not recorded which). In nucleotides, the CDR3 is TGCAGTGCTCCCAGGGGGCAAGGCTACACCTTC. Translated, it gives CSAPRGQGYTF.